A single sample gave rise to the 9 T cell receptor beta chains below, sequenced in a study of T-cell memory formation after mild COVID-19 (dated by TCRdb to the early 2020s). Library preparation was by 5' RACE. The sequencing machine was an Illumina NovaSeq 6000. TCRdb cleaned the public reads at Q25 with fastp, built clones with MiXCR and kept in-frame beta chains. A single entry per CDR3 protein holds the most common genes and DNA from its merged rows. This sample holds 150,000 to 200,000 distinct CDR3 sequences; about a fifth were observed only once. The biggest ten clones account for about 23% of the sample. Material for sequencing was PBMCs or a T cell subset sorted from them (not recorded which). The receptors originated from an adult woman who had mild COVID-19 (a few samples of this study predate the infection). The sample titles of this study are shuffled in the database, so cell type and time point are left out; the donor was told from shared clones.

The genes are TRBV19 and TRBJ2-6; 7 bases are shared with TRBD1. The CDR3 has 17 residues. After removal of 3 bases from V and 0 bases from J, the junction contained 5 bases not matched to a gene. CDR1 LNHDA and CDR2 SQIVND come from the germline V gene (reference sequence). CDR3 loop: CASSIIEGASGANVLTF. CDR3 nucleotide sequence: TGTGCCAGTAGTATCATTGAGGGGGCCTCTGGGGCCAACGTCCTGACTTTC.

This clonotype showed up just a few times. The chain is built from TRBV7-9 and TRBJ2-3; 9 positions match TRBD2. The CDR3 runs to 18 residues. V was clipped by 5 bases and J by 1 base; unmatched bases: 13. Germline loops: CDR1 SEHNR, CDR2 FQNEAQ (reference sequence). CDR3 in DNA: TGTGCCAGCAGCGCCCCGGATCGAGCGGGGGGTCGCACAGATACGCAGTATTTT. Its protein is CASSAPDRAGGRTDTQYF.

This clonotype was counted only a few times. The gene calls are TRBV7-9 and TRBJ1-2; D may be TRBD1 (6 bases). The CDR3 consists of 13 residues. The V gene's germline CDR1 is SEHNR and CDR2 FQNEAQ (reference sequence). For the CDR3, the DNA is TGTGCGACACGTGGGGGCGATAACTATGGCTACACCTTC. Encoded protein: CATRGGDNYGYTF.

This clonotype was counted only a few times. The rearrangement uses TRBV12-3 or TRBV12-4 and TRBJ2-2; D ambiguous. The CDR3 is made up of 16 amino acids. Deletions cut 3 bases from V and 1 base from J, with 12 bases between. CDR3 coding DNA: TGTGCCAGCAGTTTCCCCAGTTACCTGAACACCGGGGAGCTGTTTTTT. As protein: CASSFPSYLNTGELFF.

This clonotype was counted only a few times. The gene calls are TRBV7-8 and TRBJ2-7, with D possibly matching TRBD2 (6 bases). The V end lost 2 bases, the J end lost 3 bases, and 17 bases lay between the germline ends. CDR3 length: 16 amino acids. Germline CDR1 reads SGHVS; CDR2 reads FQNEAQ. In DNA form, the CDR3 reads TGTGCCAGCAGCTTAAATAGCGGAGACTGGTACTACGAGCAGTACTTC. Protein sequence: CASSLNSGDWYYEQYF.

This clonotype was found a few times. The gene calls are TRBV29-1 and TRBJ2-1; D remains unclear. Between the trimmed V and J ends, which lost 0 bases and 14 bases, there was a span of 17 bases. Germline V gene sequence: CDR1 SQVTM, CDR2 ANQGSEA. The CDR3 consists of 13 residues. This chain's CDR3 is CSVEDLSGPPEFF. The CDR3 nucleotides are TGCAGCGTTGAAGATTTGTCGGGTCCACCCGAGTTCTTC.

The genes are TRBV9 and TRBJ1-2; no definite D call. Trimming took 4 bases from V and 8 from J, leaving 27 bases between them. This CDR3 is 17 amino acids long. Germline CDR1 SGDLS, CDR2 YYNGEE. The CDR3 protein is CASSPRGVDPLPGGYTF. The CDR3 region has the DNA TGTGCCAGCAGCCCCCGTGGTGTGGACCCCTTACCGGGAGGCTACACCTTC. The full variable domain, its missing parts supplied by reference TRBV9 and TRBJ1-2, is DSGVTQTPKHLITATGQRVTLRCSPRSGDLSVYWYQQSLDQGLQFLIQYYNGEERAKGNILERFSAQQFPDLHSELNLSSLELGDSALYFCASSPRGVDPLPGGYTFGSGTRLTVV.

This sequence joins TRBV13 and TRBJ2-7; the D gene is possibly TRBD2 (6 bases). Germline V lookup: CDR1 PRHDT, CDR2 FYEKMQ (reference sequence). Trimming left V 10 bases short and J 0 bases short, with 16 bases between. The CDR3 sequence is 14 residues long. This CDR3 is CATSWAGLSYEQYF. The DNA of the CDR3 is TGTGCCACCTCATGGGCGGGACTCTCCTACGAGCAGTACTTC.

This clonotype has a handful of counts. The chain uses TRBV15 and TRBJ2-1; D perhaps matches TRBD1 (6 bases). This CDR3 is 13 amino acids long. The germline V gene has CDR1 LNHNV and CDR2 YYDKDF (reference sequence). V lost 5 bases to trimming and J lost 8 bases, with 13 bases between them. Written as DNA, the CDR3 is TGTGCCACCAGCTACAGGGCTCGCCATGAGCAGTTCTTC. Translated, it gives CATSYRARHEQFF.